Following are 6 T cell receptor beta chains from one sample sequenced in a study of blood T cells in healthy people across ages. Together with a sample-barcoded 5' primer, a J-beta primer mix was included in a second PCR lasting about 7 to 11 cycles. TCRdb reanalysed the 5' RACE reads using MiXCR and keeps one entry per CDR3 protein. This repertoire shows just under 900,000 distinct CDR3 sequences, under 35% found once; its top ten account for 17%. Material: blood. The receptor source for this set is a woman aged 80 or over in good health.

This clonotype was detected ten times or more. V is TRBV28 and J is TRBJ2-7; either TRBD1 or TRBD2 may fit D (5 bases each). Germline CDR1 MDHEN, CDR2 SYDVKM. The germline V and J ends were trimmed by 9 bases and 3 bases, with 12 bases remaining between them. This CDR3 comprises 12 residues. The CDR3 bases are TGTGCCAGTTTACGAGGGGTCTACGAGCAGTACTTC. It translates to CASLRGVYEQYF.

This clonotype was picked up many times. The gene calls are TRBV6-1 and TRBJ2-7; perhaps TRBD2 as D (6 bases). V lost 6 bases and J 1 base, leaving 25 bases between the germline ends. The CDR3 covers 18 residues. Germline V gene lookup returns CDR1 MNHNS and CDR2 SASEGT. The CDR3, as DNA: TGTGCCAGCAGCCCCGCGGGATTCGGCGGGCGCCTATCCTACGAGCAGTACTTC. Protein product: CASSPAGFGGRLSYEQYF.

This clonotype came up many times. V is TRBV15 and J is TRBJ2-5; D is undetermined. Germline CDR1 reads LNHNV; CDR2 reads YYDKDF (reference sequence). Trimming cost V 1 base and J 2 bases, with 2 bases left between them. This CDR3 contains 12 residues. The chain's CDR3 is CATSRAQETQYF. The DNA of the CDR3 is TGTGCCACCAGCAGAGCACAAGAGACCCAGTACTTC.

This clonotype was counted ten times or more. V usage is TRBV27 and J usage is TRBJ2-5; perhaps TRBD2 as D (6 bases). Germline V gene lookup returns CDR1 MNHEY and CDR2 SMNVEV (reference sequence). The CDR3 extends over 13 amino acids. Trimming removed 4 bases at V and 4 bases at J, with 10 bases between. The CDR3 DNA reads as TGTGCCAGCAGTTACGGGACTCCAGAGACCCAGTACTTC. Translation gives CASSYGTPETQYF.

With regard to this clonotype: This clone may be a read error of a much larger clone one base away. CDR3 region: CASSPLIGLAGNEQYF. CDR3 in DNA: TGTGCCAGCAGCCCCTTGATTGGGCTAGCGGGGAATGAGCAGTACTTC. The rearrangement links TRBV7-2 to TRBJ2-7; 9 bases match TRBD2. The trim removed 5 bases at V and 7 bases at J, leaving 15 bases unmatched. Germline lookup yields CDR1 SGHTA and CDR2 FQGNSA. The CDR3 has 16 residues. Based on the CDR3 plus reference TRBV7-2 and TRBJ2-7, the full variable domain is GAGVSQSPSNKVTEKGKDVELRCDPISGHTALYWYRQSLGQGLEFLIYFQGNSAPDKSGLPSDRFSAERTGGSVSTLTIQRTQQEDSAVYLCASSPLIGLAGNEQYFGPGTRLTVT.

With respect to this clonotype: A much larger clone lies a single base off, so this may be a read error. V gene TRBV20-1 combines with J gene TRBJ1-5; D gene uncertain. The CDR3 is 13 residues long. Germline V gene data show CDR1 as DFQATT and CDR2 as SNEGSKA (reference sequence). The CDR3 sequence: CSAQTDSNRPQHF. The CDR3 region has the DNA TGCAGTGCACAGACGGATAGCAATCGGCCCCAGCATTTT.